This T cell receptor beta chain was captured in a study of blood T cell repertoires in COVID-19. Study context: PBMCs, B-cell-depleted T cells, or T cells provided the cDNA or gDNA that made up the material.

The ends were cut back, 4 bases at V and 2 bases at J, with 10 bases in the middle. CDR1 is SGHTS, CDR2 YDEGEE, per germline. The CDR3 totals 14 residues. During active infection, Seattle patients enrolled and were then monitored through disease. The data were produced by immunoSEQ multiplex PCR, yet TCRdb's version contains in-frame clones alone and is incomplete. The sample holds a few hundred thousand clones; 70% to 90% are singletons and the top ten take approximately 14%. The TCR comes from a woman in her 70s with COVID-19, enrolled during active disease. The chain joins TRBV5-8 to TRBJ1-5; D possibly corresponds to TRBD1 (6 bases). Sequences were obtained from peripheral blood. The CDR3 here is CASSLYRGNQPQHF. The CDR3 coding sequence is TGTGCCAGCAGCCTTTACAGGGGCAATCAGCCCCAGCATTTT.